Each of the 9 T cell receptor beta chains below was sequenced from the same sample in a study of graft-versus-host responses after intestinal transplantation. Sequencing was performed with immunoSEQ multiplex PCR; in TCRdb, only in-frame clones are kept and a portion is missing. Counted here are tens of thousands of clones, about 35% occurring once; the ten biggest clones make up roughly 9.8%. With roughly 200,000 irradiated, violet-dye-labeled stimulator cells, roughly 200,000 CFSE-labeled responder cells were plated. Sequenced material: alloreactive CD8+ T cells from a mixed lymphocyte reaction culture, taken before intestinal transplant. Subset: CFSE-low proliferating T cells sorted from roughly six-day pre-transplant mixed lymphocyte reaction (GvH or HvG direction). All receptors derive from a human patient who received an intestinal transplant.

This clone came up a few times. This sequence joins TRBV6-5 and TRBJ2-1; tentative D call: TRBD2 (6 bases). V lost 6 bases and J 1 base, leaving 10 bases between the germline ends. The length of the CDR3 is 14 residues. Germline V gives CDR1 MNHEY, CDR2 SVGAGI. CDR3 in amino acids: CASRIGGSYNEQFF. The CDR3 DNA reads TGTGCCAGCAGGATCGGGGGATCCTACAATGAGCAGTTCTTC.

The table lists this clone with a few counts. The V call is TRBV29-1, the J call TRBJ2-7; 10 bases fit TRBD2. Germline assignment: CDR1 SQVTM and CDR2 ANQGSEA. The V segment lost 4 bases and the J segment 4 bases; nucleotides outside the gene matches: 1. The CDR3 is made up of 12 amino acids. This CDR3 reads CSVASGGYEQYF. The CDR3, as DNA: TGCAGCGTTGCTAGCGGGGGATACGAGCAGTACTTC.

The chain recombines TRBV9 with TRBJ2-7, with D perhaps TRBD2 (5 bases). The CDR3 runs to 14 residues. With 4 bases removed from V and 2 bases from J, the gap between germline ends came to 13 bases. Germline values: CDR1 SGDLS, CDR2 YYNGEE. The CDR3 reads CASSPGGDTYEQYF. Written as DNA, the CDR3 is TGTGCCAGCAGCCCAGGAGGAGATACCTACGAGCAGTACTTC.

This clone came up a few times. The chain has TRBV11-2 and TRBJ2-1, with D unclear. The V end was cut by 7 bases, the J end by 9 bases, with 10 bases between. The CDR3 covers 11 residues. CDR1 is SGHAT and CDR2 is FQNNGV in the germline V gene. The CDR3 bases are TGTGCCAGCACGTATAGAACTGAGCAGTTCTTC. Translating it yields CASTYRTEQFF.

This chain connects TRBV2 to TRBJ2-7; 10 bases are shared with TRBD1. Germline CDR1 reads SNHLY; CDR2 reads FYNNEI. J lost 6 bases, V lost 3 bases, and 17 bases had no gene match. CDR3 length equals 18 residues. The DNA of the CDR3 is TGTGCCAGCAGTGATCGCAGGTGGGGGACAGGGGTTCTGGGCGAGCAGTACTTC. Translating it yields CASSDRRWGTGVLGEQYF.

This clone turned up a few times. This chain joins TRBV4-1 and TRBJ2-1; no reliable D call. This CDR3 spans 14 amino acids. CDR1 is MGHRA, CDR2 YSYEKL, per germline. V was cut by 5 bases and J by 3 bases, with 11 bases left in between. Here the CDR3 reads CASSTEEYYNEQFF. CDR3 nucleotide sequence: TGCGCCAGCAGCACAGAGGAGTACTACAATGAGCAGTTCTTC.

The V call is TRBV13, the J call TRBJ1-4, with a weak D call TRBD1 (6 bases). V shed 0 bases and J shed 0 bases, with 11 bases lying between them. Per the germline V gene, CDR1 is PRHDT and CDR2 is FYEKMQ (reference sequence). The CDR3 totals 17 residues. As DNA, the CDR3 is TGTGCCAGCAGCTTAGGGGGACACCCTGCAACTAATGAAAAACTGTTTTTT. This codes for CASSLGGHPATNEKLFF. The variable domain in full, completed from reference TRBV13 and TRBJ1-4, reads AAGVIQSPRHLIKEKRETATLKCYPIPRHDTVYWYQQGPGQDPQFLISFYEKMQSDKGSIPDRFSAQQFSDYHSELNMSSLELGDSALYFCASSLGGHPATNEKLFFGSGTQLSVL.

Notes on this clone: At one end, the junction sequence differs from germline, possibly due to a read error. The chain carries TRBV7-3 and TRBJ1-2; D possibly corresponds to TRBD1 (5 bases). The CDR3 length is 13 residues. Germline values: CDR1 SGHTA, CDR2 FQGTGA. The CDR3 DNA is TGCGCCAGCAGCCAAGATAGGGGACCAGGCTACACCTTC. It yields the protein CASSQDRGPGYTF.

The chain has TRBV7-3 and TRBJ2-1; D call uncertain. The CDR3 is 16 amino acids. In germline, CDR1 is SGHTA, CDR2 FQGTGA. Deletions cut 1 base from V and 0 bases from J, with 10 bases between. CDR3 amino acids: CASSLIPSSSYNEQFF. CDR3 sequence (DNA): TGTGCCAGCAGCTTAATTCCGTCGAGCTCCTACAATGAGCAGTTCTTC.